The 17 T cell receptor beta chains reported below all come from one sample, sequenced in a study of blood T cell repertoires in COVID-19. Data came from immunoSEQ multiplex PCR; TCRdb stores just in-frame clones and leaves some out. The sample has some 80,000 clones, about 89% seen once. Sequencing was carried out using peripheral blood. The receptors stem from a man in his fifties with COVID-19, enrolled during active disease.

The rearrangement joins TRBV9 to TRBJ2-3; the D gene is possibly TRBD1 (7 bases). CDR3 length equals 15 residues. The germline V gene encodes CDR1 SGDLS and CDR2 YYNGEE. Trimming left V 3 bases short and J 0 bases short, with 11 bases between. The CDR3 protein is CASSAAGGSTDTQYF. DNA of the CDR3: TGTGCCAGCAGCGCGGCAGGGGGGAGCACAGATACGCAGTATTTT. The full variable domain, its missing parts supplied by reference TRBV9 and TRBJ2-3, is DSGVTQTPKHLITATGQRVTLRCSPRSGDLSVYWYQQSLDQGLQFLIQYYNGEERAKGNILERFSAQQFPDLHSELNLSSLELGDSALYFCASSAAGGSTDTQYFGPGTRLTVL.

The rearrangement joins TRBV3-1 (or the pseudogene TRBV3-2) to TRBJ2-2; TRBD1 is a possible D gene (6 bases). V dropped 5 bases and J dropped 0 bases, with 13 bases sitting between them. Germline CDR1 LGHDT, CDR2 YNNKEL (reference sequence). The CDR3 length is 16 residues. The CDR3: CASSFQTGTNTGELFF. The CDR3 DNA follows: TGTGCCAGCAGCTTCCAGACAGGAACGAACACCGGGGAGCTGTTTTTT.

The chain recombines TRBV29-1 with TRBJ1-5; D is possibly TRBD1 (6 bases). V dropped 4 bases and J dropped 5 bases, with 9 bases sitting between them. The CDR3 contains 12 residues. Looked up from germline, CDR1 is SQVTM and CDR2 is ANQGSEA. CDR3 bases: TGCAGCGTTGGGGGGCTCGATCAGCCCCAGCATTTT. Its protein is CSVGGLDQPQHF.

V gene TRBV30 combines with J gene TRBJ2-7; tentative D call: TRBD1 (5 bases). In germline, CDR1 is GTSNPN, CDR2 SVGIG (reference sequence). The CDR3 is made up of 12 amino acids. V lost 2 bases, J lost 2 bases, and 7 bases lay in between. CDR3 amino acids: CAWSQTAYEQYV. Written as DNA, the CDR3 is TGTGCCTGGAGTCAGACAGCCTACGAGCAGTACGTC.

This rearrangement joins TRBV28 to TRBJ1-1, with D possibly matching TRBD1 (6 bases). Between the trimmed V and J ends, which lost 4 bases and 7 bases, there was a span of 19 bases. Germline-derived CDR1 and CDR2 are MDHEN and SYDVKM. The length of the CDR3 is 15 residues. The CDR3: CASSSPRGAEVEAFF. The CDR3 DNA is TGTGCCAGCAGTTCCCCCCGGGGGGCCGAGGTTGAAGCTTTCTTT.

The J gene is TRBJ1-5, the V gene TRBV7-6; TRBD1 is a possible D gene (5 bases). CDR1 SGHVS and CDR2 FNYEAQ come from the germline V gene. The CDR3 length is 15 residues. Trimming left V 1 base short and J 4 bases short, with 11 bases between. The CDR3 is CASSLGGGGNQPQHF. CDR3 sequence (DNA): TGTGCCAGCAGCTTAGGCGGCGGGGGAAATCAGCCCCAGCATTTT. Supplemented by reference TRBV7-6 and TRBJ1-5, the full variable domain reads GAGVSQSPRYKVTKRGQDVALRCDPISGHVSLYWYRQALGQGPEFLTYFNYEAQQDKSGLPNDRFSAERPEGSISTLTIQRTEQRDSAMYRCASSLGGGGNQPQHFGDGTRLSIL.

The chain uses TRBV6-6 and TRBJ1-4; D call uncertain. The length of the CDR3 is 14 residues. The germline V and J ends were trimmed by 6 bases and 0 bases, with 8 bases remaining between them. Germline V CDR1 and CDR2: MNHNY, SVGAGI (reference sequence). CDR3 in amino acids: CASRAVPTNEKLFF. Here the CDR3 DNA reads TGTGCCAGCAGGGCCGTTCCAACTAATGAAAAACTGTTTTTT.

The gene calls are TRBV19 and TRBJ2-2, with TRBD1 matching 7 bases. CDR3 length: 15 residues. Looked up from germline, CDR1 is LNHDA and CDR2 is SQIVND (reference sequence). V was clipped by 5 bases and J by 5 bases; unmatched bases: 8. The CDR3 protein is CASSLRQGRTGELFF. The CDR3 DNA follows: TGTGCCAGTAGTCTCAGACAGGGCCGGACCGGGGAGCTGTTTTTT.

The rearrangement links TRBV6-2 or TRBV6-3 to TRBJ2-1; 7 nucleotides line up with TRBD2. Germline V CDR1 and CDR2: MNHEY, SVGEGT. Losses at the gene ends were 1 base for V and 7 bases for J; bases not matched to a gene: 7. The CDR3 loop spans 15 amino acids. The CDR3 DNA follows: TGTGCCAGCAGTTACTATGCGGGAGTAAGAAATGAGCAGTTCTTC. It yields the protein CASSYYAGVRNEQFF.

The rearrangement uses TRBV7-8 and TRBJ1-2; D gene uncertain. Germline CDR1 reads SGHVS; CDR2 reads FQNEAQ. V was shortened by 2 bases and J by 4 bases, with 8 bases between the two germline ends. This CDR3 has 13 residues. The CDR3 DNA is TGTGCCAGCAGCTTAACACGGGGCTATGGCTACACCTTC. Translated: CASSLTRGYGYTF. The full variable domain, with the rest looked up from reference TRBV7-8 and TRBJ1-2, is GAGVSQSPRYKVAKRGQDVALRCDPISGHVSLFWYQQALGQGPEFLTYFQNEAQLDKSGLPSDRFFAERPEGSVSTLKIQRTQQEDSAVYLCASSLTRGYGYTFGSGTRLTVV.

CDR3 residues: CASSLAPITGSNEQFF. The CDR3 region has the DNA TGCGCCAGCAGCTTGGCGCCTATTACAGGGTCCAATGAGCAGTTCTTC. This chain uses TRBV5-1 with TRBJ2-1, with D possibly TRBD1 on 6 matching bases. V was trimmed by 0 bases and J by 6 bases, leaving 16 bases between them. This CDR3 is built from 16 residues. CDR1 and CDR2 from the germline V gene are SGHRS and YFSETQ.

As to this clone: One end of the junction fails to match germline, which may point to a read error. The V call is TRBV2, the J call TRBJ2-5, with TRBD2 identical over 11 bases. The germline gives CDR1 SNHLY, CDR2 FYNNEI. The CDR3 totals 14 residues. CDR3 protein: CASSEGTSGRTQYF. The CDR3 DNA reads TGTGCCAGCAGCGAAGGGACTAGCGGACGGACCCAGTACTTC.

The V call is TRBV11-2, the J call TRBJ1-4, with D perhaps TRBD1 (5 bases). V lost 0 bases, J lost 3 bases, and 5 bases lay in between. The CDR3 contains 14 residues. Germline-derived CDR1 and CDR2 are SGHAT and FQNNGV. The CDR3 nucleotides are TGTGCCAGCAGCTTAGACAGGGCTAATGAAAAACTGTTTTTT. Its translation is CASSLDRANEKLFF.

This chain uses TRBV5-3 with TRBJ2-7; 12 bases align to TRBD2. TRBV5-3 is an ORF, with its function uncertain. CDR3 size: 18 residues. V dropped 1 base and J dropped 6; count of bases not matched to a gene: 14. The CDR3 here is CARSLTGPKTSGSSEQYF. The CDR3 DNA sequence: TGTGCCAGAAGCTTGACAGGGCCTAAGACTAGCGGGAGTAGCGAGCAGTACTTC.

The gene calls are TRBV9 and TRBJ2-1; 7 bases match TRBD2. Looked up from germline, CDR1 is SGDLS and CDR2 is YYNGEE. J lost 10 bases, V lost 2 bases, and 9 bases had no gene match. The CDR3 spans 14 residues. The CDR3 loop is CASSVGTTGGEQFF. CDR3 coding DNA: TGTGCCAGCAGCGTCGGGACTACCGGTGGGGAGCAGTTCTTC. The full variable domain, in which reference TRBV9 and TRBJ2-1 provide the parts outside the CDR3, is DSGVTQTPKHLITATGQRVTLRCSPRSGDLSVYWYQQSLDQGLQFLIQYYNGEERAKGNILERFSAQQFPDLHSELNLSSLELGDSALYFCASSVGTTGGEQFFGPGTRLTVL.

V gene TRBV5-1 combines with J gene TRBJ2-3; 10 bases match TRBD2. J gave up 1 base and V 0 bases, and 2 bases lay outside the gene matches. Germline V gene lookup returns CDR1 SGHRS and CDR2 YFSETQ. The length of the CDR3 is 16 residues. CDR3 residues: CASSLAGTSGTDTQYF. The CDR3, as DNA: TGCGCCAGCAGCTTGGCCGGGACTAGCGGCACAGATACGCAGTATTTT.

CDR3 amino acids: CASSGAGSPLHF. The CDR3 nucleotides read TGTGCCAGCAGTGGGGCAGGTTCACCCCTCCACTTT. The chain combines TRBV28 with TRBJ1-6; TRBD1 is a possible D gene (5 bases). The germline V gene encodes CDR1 MDHEN and CDR2 SYDVKM. The V end was cut by 5 bases, the J end by 9 bases, with 8 bases between. The CDR3 has 12 residues.